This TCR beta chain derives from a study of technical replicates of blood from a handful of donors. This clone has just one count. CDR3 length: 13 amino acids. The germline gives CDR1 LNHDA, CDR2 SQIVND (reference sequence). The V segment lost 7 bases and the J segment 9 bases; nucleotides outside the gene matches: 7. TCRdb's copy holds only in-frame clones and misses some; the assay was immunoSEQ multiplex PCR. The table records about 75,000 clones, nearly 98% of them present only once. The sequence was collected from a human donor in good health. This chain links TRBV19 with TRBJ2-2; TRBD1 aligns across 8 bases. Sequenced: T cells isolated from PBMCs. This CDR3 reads CASNPQGAWELFF. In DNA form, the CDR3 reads TGTGCCAGTAATCCTCAGGGGGCCTGGGAGCTGTTTTTT.